This is a list of T cell receptor beta chains from one sample in a study of blood T cells in healthy people across ages. TCRdb used MiXCR to reprocess the 5' RACE reads, holding one entry per CDR3 protein. The sample consists of around 600,000 distinct CDR3 sequences, 47% of them appearing once. Sequencing was performed on blood. These receptors were taken from a man of 80 years or more in good health. Each CDR3 is given with its conserved first and last residue. D genes are given only for firm matches. Some rows mark clone size as missing; the rest say once, few, many or name a class of expanded clone.

d_call	j_call	clone_size	v_call	cdr3_aa	cdr3_nt
NA	TRBJ2-5	few	TRBV11-2	CASSLYGGYQETQYF	TGTGCCAGCAGCTTATATGGGGGTTACCAAGAGACCCAGTACTTC
NA	TRBJ1-1	NA	TRBV9	CASSVSGTEAFF	TGTGCCAGCAGCGTGAGTGGCACTGAAGCTTTCTTT
NA	TRBJ2-5	NA	TRBV20-1	CSALPDGYQETQYF	TGCAGTGCTCTCCCGGACGGGTACCAAGAGACCCAGTACTTC
NA	TRBJ1-5	NA	TRBV29-1	CSVAGAQNQPQHF	TGCAGCGTTGCGGGCGCCCAGAATCAGCCCCAGCATTTT
NA	TRBJ1-5	NA	TRBV7-2	CASSLDLGQPQHF	TGTGCCAGCAGCTTAGATTTAGGCCAGCCCCAGCATTTT
TRBD1	TRBJ2-3	NA	TRBV9	CASGKGQAPSTDTQYF	TGTGCCAGCGGGAAGGGACAGGCCCCTAGCACAGATACGCAGTATTTT
NA	TRBJ2-7	NA	TRBV6-5	CASSLTGVGDEQYF	TGTGCCAGCAGCTTAACGGGGGTGGGGGACGAGCAGTACTTC
TRBD1	TRBJ2-5	NA	TRBV9	CASSVATGVRGFVETQYF	TGTGCCAGCAGCGTAGCTACAGGGGTCAGGGGATTTGTCGAGACCCAGTACTTC
NA	TRBJ2-5	NA	TRBV2	CASSGDTQETQYF	TGTGCCAGCAGTGGTGACACACAAGAGACCCAGTACTTC
TRBD2	TRBJ2-7	NA	TRBV20-1	CSASRFGGVFYEQYF	TGCAGTGCTAGCCGGTTCGGGGGGGTTTTCTACGAGCAGTACTTC
NA	TRBJ1-2	NA	TRBV6-2/TRBV6-3	CASSLKGGYTF	TGTGCCAGCAGTTTGAAGGGCGGCTACACCTTC
NA	TRBJ2-5	NA	TRBV11-1	CASSLLGTATYQETQYF	TGTGCCAGCAGCCTACTTGGGACTGCTACGTACCAAGAGACCCAGTACTTC
NA	TRBJ2-5	NA	TRBV7-2	CASSLELAQETQYF	TGTGCCAGCAGCTTAGAGTTGGCGCAAGAGACCCAGTACTTC
NA	TRBJ1-1	NA	TRBV24-1	CATSDRGDGEAFF	TGTGCCACCAGTGACCGGGGGGACGGCGAAGCTTTCTTT
TRBD1	TRBJ2-6	NA	TRBV18	CASSVGQASSGANVLTF	TGTGCCAGCTCAGTGGGACAGGCGAGCTCTGGGGCCAACGTCCTGACTTTC
NA	TRBJ2-5	NA	TRBV7-2	CASSLRGGGTQEAQYF	TGTGCCAGCAGCTTAAGGGGCGGGGGCACCCAAGAGGCCCAGTACTTC
NA	TRBJ1-2	NA	TRBV7-2	CASSFRDMRGYTF	TGTGCCAGCAGCTTTAGGGACATGCGAGGCTACACCTTC
NA	TRBJ2-3	NA	TRBV27	CASSVGLMADTQYF	TGTGCCAGCAGTGTCGGACTGATGGCAGATACGCAGTATTTT